The 11 T cell receptor beta chains in this list originate from one sample, sequenced in a study of blood T cell repertoires in COVID-19. The table came from immunoSEQ multiplex PCR; TCRdb's copy has only in-frame clones and leaves some out. This table has some 230,000 clones, about 79% appearing once. Sequencing input: PBMCs or T cells enriched from blood (not recorded which). The receptors were sampled from a woman in her 40s with acute COVID-19.

The V and J genes are TRBV19 and TRBJ2-5, with D possibly being TRBD1 (6 bases). The CDR3 sequence is 14 residues long. The V and J ends lost 6 bases and 7 bases respectively, with 18 bases between them. Germline V lookup: CDR1 LNHDA, CDR2 SQIVND (reference sequence). The CDR3 bases are TGTGCCAGTAGACAAGACAGGCTCGCAGGGACCCAGTACTTC. Its translation is CASRQDRLAGTQYF.

In DNA form, the CDR3 reads TGCGCCAGCATGGGCAGGGCCAACACTGAAGCTTTCTTT. Translating gives CASMGRANTEAFF. The rearrangement joins TRBV10-2 to TRBJ1-1; D perhaps matches TRBD1 (5 bases). Between the trimmed V and J ends, which lost 7 bases and 2 bases, there was a span of 11 bases. The CDR3 runs 13 residues. Germline CDR1 reads WSHSY; CDR2 reads SAAADI.

As for this clone: Other DNA sequences of this sample code for an identical CDR3. This sequence joins TRBV20-1 and TRBJ2-7; D remains unclear. This CDR3 contains 10 residues. CDR1 and CDR2 (germline): DFQATT, SNEGSKA (reference sequence). Trimming took 6 bases from V and 3 from J, leaving 6 bases between them. For the CDR3, the DNA is TGCAGTGCACGAGACTACGAGCAGTACTTC. Translating it yields CSARDYEQYF.

This chain links TRBV7-9 with TRBJ2-1, with D possibly TRBD1 on 5 matching bases. CDR1 SEHNR and CDR2 FQNEAQ come from the germline V gene (reference sequence). The CDR3 has 15 residues. The ends were cut back, 4 bases at V and 3 bases at J, with 13 bases in the middle. In DNA, the CDR3 is TGTGCCAGCAGCTATCAGACAGATTACTACAATGAGCAGTTCTTC. It encodes CASSYQTDYYNEQFF.

The rearrangement uses TRBV6-1 and TRBJ1-1; no clear D. V lost 6 bases to trimming and J lost 3 bases, with 14 bases between them. Germline values: CDR1 MNHNS, CDR2 SASEGT. The CDR3 runs to 14 residues. In DNA form, the CDR3 reads TGTGCCAGCAGCCAAAGGCGGGCAGACACTGAAGCTTTCTTT. Translation: CASSQRRADTEAFF.

This chain joins TRBV7-6 and TRBJ2-2; 15 bases are shared with TRBD2. The CDR3 has 17 amino acids. The germline V gene has CDR1 SGHVS and CDR2 FNYEAQ. V lost 5 bases and J lost 5; bases outside the gene matches: 6. The CDR3 loop is CASSHGLAGGSTGELFF. CDR3 bases: TGTGCCAGCAGCCACGGACTAGCGGGGGGGAGTACCGGGGAGCTGTTTTTT.

CDR3 sequence (DNA): TGTGCCAGCAGCGTAGCTACCACAGAGACCCAGTACTTC. Protein product: CASSVATTETQYF. V and J are TRBV9 and TRBJ2-5; D unclear. CDR1 is SGDLS, CDR2 YYNGEE, per germline. V lost 0 bases and J 4 bases, leaving 7 bases between the germline ends. The CDR3 has 13 residues.

The gene calls are TRBV7-9 and TRBJ1-1, with 7 bases fitting TRBD1. Trimming at V came to 4 bases and at J to 4 bases, leaving 12 bases not matched to a gene. The germline CDR1 and CDR2 sequences are SEHNR and FQNEAQ (reference sequence). This CDR3 spans 16 amino acids. CDR3 in DNA: TGTGCCAGCAGCTGGGACAGTGGGGGCTTCGGCACTGAAGCTTTCTTT. It encodes CASSWDSGGFGTEAFF. The full variable domain, with the rest looked up from reference TRBV7-9 and TRBJ1-1, is DTGVSQNPRHKITKRGQNVTFRCDPISEHNRLYWYRQTLGQGPEFLTYFQNEAQLEKSRLLSDRFSAERPKGSFSTLEIQRTEQGDSAMYLCASSWDSGGFGTEAFFGQGTRLTVV.

The gene calls are TRBV5-1 and TRBJ1-1, with TRBD1 matching over 7 bases. The germline V gene has CDR1 SGHRS and CDR2 YFSETQ. Trimming cost V 3 bases and J 1 base; bases outside gene matches: 6. The CDR3 length is 15 residues. The CDR3 coding sequence is TGCGCCAGCAGCTCATTGACAGGGTCGAACACTGAAGCTTTCTTT. This gives the protein CASSSLTGSNTEAFF.

The rearrangement joins TRBV5-4 to TRBJ2-7; 9 bases are a match to TRBD1. The CDR3 runs to 13 residues. J lost 3 bases, V lost 4 bases, and 2 bases had no gene match. Germline V lookup: CDR1 SGHNT, CDR2 YYREEE (reference sequence). The CDR3: CASSGQGSYEQYF. CDR3 DNA: TGTGCCAGCAGCGGACAGGGGAGCTACGAGCAGTACTTC. The full variable domain, its missing parts supplied by reference TRBV5-4 and TRBJ2-7, is ETGVTQSPTHLIKTRGQQVTLRCSSQSGHNTVSWYQQALGQGPQFIFQYYREEENGRGNFPPRFSGLQFPNYSSELNVNALELDDSALYLCASSGQGSYEQYFGPGTRLTVT.

The rearrangement links TRBV10-2 to TRBJ2-3; D might be TRBD2 (5 bases). The CDR3 sequence is 16 residues long. Trimming cost V 8 bases and J 0 bases, with 18 bases left between them. Germline V gives CDR1 WSHSY, CDR2 SAAADI. The CDR3 coding sequence is TGCGCCAGCTCCGGGGTTGCTGACACTAGCACAGATACGCAGTATTTT. Protein: CASSGVADTSTDTQYF.